These T cell receptor beta chains were read from a single sample in a study of blood T cell repertoires in COVID-19. Libraries were prepared by immunoSEQ multiplex PCR; TCRdb keeps only in-frame clonotypes and omits some of them. The table records around 230,000 clones, approximately 87% of them present only once. Material for sequencing was peripheral blood. These receptor sequences come from a woman in her sixties or seventies with active or convalescent COVID-19. The CDR3 runs from the conserved cysteine through the conserved F or W. D genes are given only for firm matches. Clone size is given for some rows only: seen once, a few or many times, or a class if the clone is expanded.

D gene: .; V gene: TRBV14; J gene: TRBJ1-1; clone size: .; CDR3 protein: CASSQGSYGAFF; CDR3 DNA: TGTGCCAGCAGCCAAGGTTCCTACGGTGCTTTCTTT
D gene: TRBD1; V gene: TRBV10-3; J gene: TRBJ1-1; clone size: once; CDR3 protein: CAIGNLRGETEAFF; CDR3 DNA: TGTGCCATCGGGAACCTCAGGGGGGAAACTGAAGCTTTCTTT
D gene: .; V gene: TRBV6-5; J gene: TRBJ2-3; clone size: .; CDR3 protein: CASCGGGSTDTQYF; CDR3 DNA: TGTGCCAGCTGCGGCGGGGGCAGCACAGATACGCAGTATTTT
D gene: .; V gene: TRBV19; J gene: TRBJ2-5; clone size: .; CDR3 protein: CASKVSGGETQYF; CDR3 DNA: TGTGCCAGTAAGGTGTCAGGCGGGGAGACCCAGTACTTC
D gene: .; V gene: TRBV19; J gene: TRBJ2-5; clone size: once; CDR3 protein: CASSIAREETQYF; CDR3 DNA: TGTGCCAGTAGTATTGCCAGGGAAGAGACCCAGTACTTC
D gene: .; V gene: TRBV29-1; J gene: TRBJ2-7; clone size: .; CDR3 protein: CSVETEYYEQYF; CDR3 DNA: TGCAGCGTTGAAACAGAGTACTACGAGCAGTACTTC
D gene: TRBD1; V gene: TRBV30; J gene: TRBJ1-5; clone size: .; CDR3 protein: CAWSRGSNNQPQHF; CDR3 DNA: TGTGCCTGGAGCAGGGGGTCCAACAATCAGCCCCAGCATTTT
D gene: TRBD1; V gene: TRBV18; J gene: TRBJ2-7; clone size: .; CDR3 protein: CASSLSGQGDEQYF; CDR3 DNA: TGTGCCAGCTCCCTATCGGGACAGGGCGACGAGCAGTACTTC
D gene: TRBD1; V gene: TRBV6-5; J gene: TRBJ2-4; clone size: once; CDR3 protein: CASSSGGVAKNIQYF; CDR3 DNA: TGTGCCAGCAGTTCAGGGGGCGTCGCCAAAAACATTCAGTACTTC
D gene: .; V gene: TRBV18; J gene: TRBJ2-7; clone size: .; CDR3 protein: CASSPGHYEQYF; CDR3 DNA: TGTGCCAGCTCACCCGGACACTACGAGCAGTACTTC
D gene: TRBD2; V gene: TRBV13; J gene: TRBJ2-3; clone size: few; CDR3 protein: CASSLGGGRGTDTQYF; CDR3 DNA: TGTGCCAGCAGCTTAGGCGGCGGGAGGGGCACAGATACGCAGTATTTT
D gene: .; V gene: TRBV18; J gene: TRBJ1-5; clone size: .; CDR3 protein: CASSQERGYQPQHF; CDR3 DNA: TGTGCCAGCTCACAAGAGCGGGGATATCAGCCCCAGCATTTT
D gene: .; V gene: TRBV28; J gene: TRBJ1-1; clone size: .; CDR3 protein: CASSLVGRPEAFF; CDR3 DNA: TGTGCCAGCAGTTTGGTAGGCAGGCCTGAAGCTTTCTTT
D gene: .; V gene: TRBV30; J gene: TRBJ2-3; clone size: .; CDR3 protein: CALAEMGTDTQYF; CDR3 DNA: TGTGCCCTTGCGGAGATGGGCACAGATACGCAGTATTTT
D gene: .; V gene: TRBV6-5; J gene: TRBJ1-5; clone size: .; CDR3 protein: CASSYGGTGQPQHF; CDR3 DNA: TGTGCCAGCAGTTACGGGGGCACGGGACAGCCCCAGCATTTT
D gene: .; V gene: TRBV9; J gene: TRBJ2-7; clone size: .; CDR3 protein: CASSVTPTSTYEQYF; CDR3 DNA: TGTGCCAGCAGCGTAACGCCGACAAGTACCTACGAGCAGTACTTC
D gene: .; V gene: TRBV5-1; J gene: TRBJ2-6; clone size: .; CDR3 protein: CASSLEKGSHGGANVLTF; CDR3 DNA: TGCGCCAGCAGCTTGGAGAAGGGGTCCCATGGGGGGGCCAACGTCCTGACTTTC
D gene: .; V gene: TRBV9; J gene: TRBJ2-5; clone size: .; CDR3 protein: CASSGGRETQYF; CDR3 DNA: TGTGCCAGCAGCGGTGGCAGGGAGACCCAGTACTTC
D gene: TRBD1; V gene: TRBV5-6; J gene: TRBJ2-7; clone size: .; CDR3 protein: CASSLYQGAYEQYF; CDR3 DNA: TGTGCCAGCAGCTTGTATCAGGGGGCCTACGAGCAGTACTTC
D gene: .; V gene: TRBV7-2; J gene: TRBJ2-3; clone size: .; CDR3 protein: CASSSMRSTDTQYF; CDR3 DNA: TGTGCCAGCAGCTCAATGAGGAGCACAGATACGCAGTATTTT
D gene: .; V gene: TRBV5-1; J gene: TRBJ1-3; clone size: .; CDR3 protein: CASSETSSGNTIYF; CDR3 DNA: TGCGCCAGCAGCGAGACAAGTTCTGGAAACACCATATATTTT
D gene: TRBD1; V gene: TRBV9; J gene: TRBJ2-3; clone size: .; CDR3 protein: CASSDLQGADTQYF; CDR3 DNA: TGTGCCAGCAGCGATTTACAGGGGGCAGATACGCAGTATTTT
D gene: .; V gene: TRBV29-1; J gene: TRBJ1-1; clone size: .; CDR3 protein: CSVDLPNRESRTEAFF; CDR3 DNA: TGCAGCGTTGATTTACCTAACAGGGAATCTCGAACTGAAGCTTTCTTT
D gene: .; V gene: TRBV27; J gene: TRBJ1-3; clone size: .; CDR3 protein: CASSPTDEGNTIYF; CDR3 DNA: TGTGCCAGCAGCCCGACAGATGAAGGAAACACCATATATTTT
D gene: .; V gene: TRBV7-3; J gene: TRBJ2-2; clone size: .; CDR3 protein: CASSLRHAGDTGELFF; CDR3 DNA: TGTGCCAGCAGCTTACGGCACGCCGGGGACACCGGGGAGCTGTTTTTT
D gene: .; V gene: TRBV18; J gene: TRBJ1-2; clone size: .; CDR3 protein: CASSPFQGLANYGYTF; CDR3 DNA: TGTGCCAGCTCACCTTTTCAAGGACTGGCTAACTATGGCTACACCTTC
D gene: TRBD1; V gene: TRBV4-3; J gene: TRBJ1-2; clone size: .; CDR3 protein: CASSSGQGDYGYTF; CDR3 DNA: TGCGCCAGCAGCTCGGGACAGGGGGACTATGGCTACACCTTC
D gene: TRBD2; V gene: TRBV29-1; J gene: TRBJ2-3; clone size: once; CDR3 protein: CSVEDGSGSATDTQYF; CDR3 DNA: TGCAGCGTTGAAGATGGTAGCGGGAGCGCCACAGATACGCAGTATTTT
D gene: .; V gene: TRBV3-1/TRBV3-2; J gene: TRBJ1-2; clone size: .; CDR3 protein: CASSQGSGEYTF; CDR3 DNA: TGTGCCAGCAGCCAGGGATCAGGGGAATACACCTTC
D gene: .; V gene: TRBV19; J gene: TRBJ1-6; clone size: few; CDR3 protein: CASSMAGVRVHF; CDR3 DNA: TGTGCCAGTAGTATGGCAGGGGTGCGCGTCCACTTT
D gene: TRBD2; V gene: TRBV14; J gene: TRBJ2-4; clone size: .; CDR3 protein: CASSQGIAGVKNIQYF; CDR3 DNA: TGTGCCAGCAGCCAAGGAATAGCGGGGGTCAAAAACATTCAGTACTTC
D gene: .; V gene: TRBV28; J gene: TRBJ1-5; clone size: .; CDR3 protein: CASSFLQAGYNQPQHF; CDR3 DNA: TGTGCCAGCAGTTTTTTGCAGGCAGGCTACAATCAGCCCCAGCATTTT
D gene: .; V gene: TRBV9; J gene: TRBJ2-7; clone size: .; CDR3 protein: CASSVDQVSYEQYF; CDR3 DNA: TGTGCCAGCAGCGTAGACCAGGTTTCCTACGAGCAGTACTTC
D gene: .; V gene: TRBV28; J gene: TRBJ1-2; clone size: few; CDR3 protein: CASIGAADYGYTF; CDR3 DNA: TGTGCCAGCATAGGGGCTGCTGACTATGGCTACACCTTC
D gene: .; V gene: TRBV6-6; J gene: TRBJ1-2; clone size: .; CDR3 protein: CASRWTAGTYGYTF; CDR3 DNA: TGTGCCAGCAGGTGGACAGCAGGAACGTATGGCTACACCTTC
D gene: .; V gene: TRBV19; J gene: TRBJ1-4; clone size: .; CDR3 protein: CASSAGTAEREAEKLFF; CDR3 DNA: TGTGCCAGTAGTGCCGGGACCGCAGAAAGGGAGGCTGAAAAACTGTTTTTT
D gene: TRBD2; V gene: TRBV7-2; J gene: TRBJ2-3; clone size: .; CDR3 protein: CASSLMGGPGDTQYF; CDR3 DNA: TGTGCCAGCAGCTTAATGGGAGGGCCAGGGGATACGCAGTATTTT
D gene: .; V gene: TRBV7-8; J gene: TRBJ2-7; clone size: few; CDR3 protein: CASSPLRVGALNEQYF; CDR3 DNA: TGTGCCAGCAGCCCTCTCCGGGTGGGGGCCCTTAACGAGCAGTACTTC
D gene: TRBD1; V gene: TRBV10-3; J gene: TRBJ1-1; clone size: once; CDR3 protein: CATRPRTGVGGNTEAFF; CDR3 DNA: TGTGCCACCCGACCGAGGACAGGCGTCGGGGGGAACACTGAAGCTTTCTTT
D gene: TRBD2; V gene: TRBV6-2/TRBV6-3; J gene: TRBJ2-5; clone size: .; CDR3 protein: CASSLVGRGEETQYF; CDR3 DNA: TGTGCCAGCAGCCTAGTCGGACGGGGGGAAGAGACCCAGTACTTC
D gene: .; V gene: TRBV7-9; J gene: TRBJ2-1; clone size: .; CDR3 protein: CASSSQAVDNEQFF; CDR3 DNA: TGTGCCAGCAGCTCCCAGGCAGTCGACAATGAGCAGTTCTTC
D gene: TRBD1; V gene: TRBV3-1/TRBV3-2; J gene: TRBJ1-2; clone size: .; CDR3 protein: CASSLLDRGANYGYTF; CDR3 DNA: TGTGCCAGCAGCCTTTTAGACAGGGGAGCTAACTATGGCTACACCTTC
D gene: TRBD1; V gene: TRBV10-3; J gene: TRBJ2-5; clone size: .; CDR3 protein: CAIRLQGGETQYF; CDR3 DNA: TGTGCCATCAGACTACAGGGGGGAGAGACCCAGTACTTC
D gene: TRBD1; V gene: TRBV10-3; J gene: TRBJ1-1; clone size: once; CDR3 protein: CAISQTGGNTEAFF; CDR3 DNA: TGTGCCATTTCACAGACAGGGGGCAACACTGAAGCTTTCTTT
D gene: TRBD1; V gene: TRBV5-1; J gene: TRBJ2-1; clone size: .; CDR3 protein: CASSTGTGDLQFF; CDR3 DNA: TGCGCCAGCAGCACCGGGACAGGGGATTTGCAGTTCTTC
D gene: .; V gene: TRBV6-5; J gene: TRBJ2-5; clone size: .; CDR3 protein: CAARAGAKGETQYF; CDR3 DNA: TGTGCCGCCAGGGCAGGGGCCAAGGGGGAGACCCAGTACTTC
D gene: .; V gene: TRBV7-2; J gene: TRBJ2-7; clone size: .; CDR3 protein: CASSSLTRDEQYF; CDR3 DNA: TGTGCCAGCAGCTCCCTCACCAGGGACGAGCAGTACTTC
D gene: TRBD1; V gene: TRBV10-3; J gene: TRBJ2-7; clone size: .; CDR3 protein: CAISAGQGTYEQYF; CDR3 DNA: TGTGCCATCAGTGCGGGACAGGGAACCTACGAGCAGTACTTC
D gene: .; V gene: TRBV27; J gene: TRBJ2-3; clone size: .; CDR3 protein: CASSLSAGDTQYF; CDR3 DNA: TGTGCCAGCAGTTTATCGGCAGGCGATACGCAGTATTTT
D gene: .; V gene: TRBV4-1; J gene: TRBJ1-6; clone size: once; CDR3 protein: CASSQAGLNSPLHF; CDR3 DNA: TGCGCCAGCAGCCAAGCCGGACTAAATTCACCCCTCCACTTT
D gene: .; V gene: TRBV28; J gene: TRBJ1-1; clone size: .; CDR3 protein: CASSPPGYTEAFF; CDR3 DNA: TGTGCCAGCAGCCCCCCGGGGTACACTGAAGCTTTCTTT
D gene: .; V gene: TRBV6-1; J gene: TRBJ1-1; clone size: .; CDR3 protein: CASSESRTEAFF; CDR3 DNA: TGTGCCAGCAGTGAAAGCAGGACTGAAGCTTTCTTT
D gene: TRBD1; V gene: TRBV15; J gene: TRBJ1-2; clone size: few; CDR3 protein: CATSRGDRGRLYGYTF; CDR3 DNA: TGTGCCACCAGCAGGGGGGACAGGGGGCGCCTCTATGGCTACACCTTC
D gene: TRBD2; V gene: TRBV11-2; J gene: TRBJ2-7; clone size: few; CDR3 protein: CASSLAGGRTDEQYF; CDR3 DNA: TGTGCCAGCAGCTTAGCGGGCGGGAGGACAGACGAGCAGTACTTC
D gene: .; V gene: TRBV7-9; J gene: TRBJ2-7; clone size: .; CDR3 protein: CASSSGGPEQYF; CDR3 DNA: TGTGCCAGCAGCTCCGGCGGCCCGGAGCAGTACTTC